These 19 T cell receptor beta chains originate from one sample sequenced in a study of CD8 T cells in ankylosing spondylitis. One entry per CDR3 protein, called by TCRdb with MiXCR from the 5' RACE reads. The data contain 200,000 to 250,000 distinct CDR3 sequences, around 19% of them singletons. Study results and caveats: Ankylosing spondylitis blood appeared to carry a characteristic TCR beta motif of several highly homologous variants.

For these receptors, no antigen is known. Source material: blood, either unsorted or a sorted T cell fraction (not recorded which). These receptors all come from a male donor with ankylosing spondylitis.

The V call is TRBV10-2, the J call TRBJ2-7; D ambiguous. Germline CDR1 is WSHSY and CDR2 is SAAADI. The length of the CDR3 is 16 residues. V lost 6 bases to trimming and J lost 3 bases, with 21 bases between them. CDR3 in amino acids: CASSPFWEVSSYEQYF. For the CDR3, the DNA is TGCGCCAGCAGCCCCTTTTGGGAAGTCTCTAGCTACGAGCAGTACTTC.

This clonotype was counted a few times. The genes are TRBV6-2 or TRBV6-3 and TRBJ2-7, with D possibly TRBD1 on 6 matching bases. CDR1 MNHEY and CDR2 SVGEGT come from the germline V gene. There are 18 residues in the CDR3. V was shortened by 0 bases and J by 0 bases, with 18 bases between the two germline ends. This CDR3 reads CASSYSIGRDMTSYEQYF. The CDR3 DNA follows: TGTGCCAGCAGTTACTCGATCGGCCGGGACATGACCTCCTACGAGCAGTACTTC.

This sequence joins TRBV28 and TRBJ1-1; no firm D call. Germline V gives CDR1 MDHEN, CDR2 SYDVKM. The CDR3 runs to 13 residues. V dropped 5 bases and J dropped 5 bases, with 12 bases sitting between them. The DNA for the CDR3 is TGTGCCAGCAGTAATAGGGTTGGGACTGAAGCTTTCTTT. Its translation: CASSNRVGTEAFF.

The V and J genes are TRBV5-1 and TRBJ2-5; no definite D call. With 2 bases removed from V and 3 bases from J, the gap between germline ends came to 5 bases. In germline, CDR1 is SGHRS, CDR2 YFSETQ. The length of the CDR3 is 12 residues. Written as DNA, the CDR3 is TGCGCCAGCAGCTTAACAGAAGAGACCCAGTACTTC. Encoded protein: CASSLTEETQYF.

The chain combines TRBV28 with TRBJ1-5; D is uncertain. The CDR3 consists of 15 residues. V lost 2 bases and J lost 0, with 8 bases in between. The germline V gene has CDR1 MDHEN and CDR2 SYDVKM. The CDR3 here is CASSLDPYSNQPQHF. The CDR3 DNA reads TGTGCCAGCAGTTTAGATCCGTATAGCAATCAGCCCCAGCATTTT.

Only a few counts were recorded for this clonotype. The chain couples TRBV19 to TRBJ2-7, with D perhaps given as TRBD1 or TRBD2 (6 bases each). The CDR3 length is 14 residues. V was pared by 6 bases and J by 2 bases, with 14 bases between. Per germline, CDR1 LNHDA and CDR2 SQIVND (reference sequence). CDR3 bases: TGTGCCAGTAGCCAGGGGACTGTCACCTACGAGCAGTACTTC. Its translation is CASSQGTVTYEQYF. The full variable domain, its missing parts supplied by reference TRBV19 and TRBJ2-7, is DGGITQSPKYLFRKEGQNVTLSCEQNLNHDAMYWYRQDPGQGLRLIYYSQIVNDFQKGDIAEGYSVSREKKESFPLTVTSAQKNPTAFYLCASSQGTVTYEQYFGPGTRLTVT.

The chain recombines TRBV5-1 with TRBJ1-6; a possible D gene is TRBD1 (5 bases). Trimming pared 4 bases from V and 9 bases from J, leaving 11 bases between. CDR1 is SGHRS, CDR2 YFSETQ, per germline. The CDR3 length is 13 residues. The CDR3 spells CASSLGGGSPLHF. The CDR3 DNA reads TGCGCCAGCAGCCTTGGGGGTGGTTCACCCCTCCACTTT.

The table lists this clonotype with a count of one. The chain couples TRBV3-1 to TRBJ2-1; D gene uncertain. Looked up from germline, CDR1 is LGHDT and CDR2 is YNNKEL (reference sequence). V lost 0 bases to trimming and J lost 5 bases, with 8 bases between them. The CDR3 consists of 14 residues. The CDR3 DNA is TGTGCCAGCAGCCAAGATTGGGCAAACAATGAGCAGTTCTTC. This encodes CASSQDWANNEQFF.

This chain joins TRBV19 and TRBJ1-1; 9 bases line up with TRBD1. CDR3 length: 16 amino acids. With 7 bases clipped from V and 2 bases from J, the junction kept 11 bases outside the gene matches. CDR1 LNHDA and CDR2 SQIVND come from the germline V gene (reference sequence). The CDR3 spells CASMVLGQGYNTEAFF. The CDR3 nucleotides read TGTGCCAGTATGGTATTGGGACAGGGATATAACACTGAAGCTTTCTTT.

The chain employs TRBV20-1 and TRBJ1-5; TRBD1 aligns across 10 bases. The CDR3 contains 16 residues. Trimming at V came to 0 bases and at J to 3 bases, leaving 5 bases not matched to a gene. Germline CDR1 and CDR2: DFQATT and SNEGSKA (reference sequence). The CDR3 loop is CSAREPGQGPNQPQHF. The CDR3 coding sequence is TGCAGTGCTAGAGAACCGGGACAGGGGCCCAATCAGCCCCAGCATTTT.

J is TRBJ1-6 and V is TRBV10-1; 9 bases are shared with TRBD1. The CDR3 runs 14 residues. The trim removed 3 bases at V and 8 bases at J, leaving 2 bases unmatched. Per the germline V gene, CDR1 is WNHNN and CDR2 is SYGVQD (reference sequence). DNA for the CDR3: TGCGCCAGCAGTGATACAGGGGGCGATTCACCCCTCCACTTT. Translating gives CASSDTGGDSPLHF.

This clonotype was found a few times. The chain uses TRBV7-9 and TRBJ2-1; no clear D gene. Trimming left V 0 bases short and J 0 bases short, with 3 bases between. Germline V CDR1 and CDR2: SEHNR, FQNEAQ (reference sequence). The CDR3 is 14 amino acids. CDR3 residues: CASSLADSYNEQFF. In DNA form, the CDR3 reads TGTGCCAGCAGCTTAGCGGACTCCTACAATGAGCAGTTCTTC.

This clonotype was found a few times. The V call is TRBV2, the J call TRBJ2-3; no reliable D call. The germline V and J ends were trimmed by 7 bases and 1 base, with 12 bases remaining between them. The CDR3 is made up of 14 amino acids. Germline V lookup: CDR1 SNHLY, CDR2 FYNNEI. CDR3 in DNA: TGTGCCAGCACTGGGGAAGGCGGCACAGATACGCAGTATTTT. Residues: CASTGEGGTDTQYF.

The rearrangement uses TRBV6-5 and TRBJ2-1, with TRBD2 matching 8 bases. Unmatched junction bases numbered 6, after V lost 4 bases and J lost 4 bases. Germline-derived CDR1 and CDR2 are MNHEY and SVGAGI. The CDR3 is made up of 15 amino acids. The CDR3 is CASSWGLGGYNEQFF. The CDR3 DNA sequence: TGTGCCAGCAGTTGGGGACTAGGAGGGTACAATGAGCAGTTCTTC.

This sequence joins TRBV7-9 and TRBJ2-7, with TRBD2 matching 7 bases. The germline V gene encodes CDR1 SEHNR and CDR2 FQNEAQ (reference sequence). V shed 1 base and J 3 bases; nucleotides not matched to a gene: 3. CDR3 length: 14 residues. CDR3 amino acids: CASSLEERGYEQYF. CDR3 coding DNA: TGTGCCAGCAGCTTAGAGGAGCGGGGCTACGAGCAGTACTTC.

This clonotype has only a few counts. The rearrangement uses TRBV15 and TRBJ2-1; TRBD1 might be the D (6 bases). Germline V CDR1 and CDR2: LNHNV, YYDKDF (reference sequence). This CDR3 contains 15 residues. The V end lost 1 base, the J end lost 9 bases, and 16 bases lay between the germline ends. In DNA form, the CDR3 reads TGTGCCACCAGCAGAGGGGACATCGAGGCGGGTGAGCAGTTCTTC. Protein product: CATSRGDIEAGEQFF.

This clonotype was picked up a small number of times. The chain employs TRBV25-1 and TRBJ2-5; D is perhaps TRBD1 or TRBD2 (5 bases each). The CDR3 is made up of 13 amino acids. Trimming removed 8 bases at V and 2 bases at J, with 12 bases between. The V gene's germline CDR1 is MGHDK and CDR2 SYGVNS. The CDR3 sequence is CASRGPSQETQYF. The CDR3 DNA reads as TGTGCCAGCCGGGGCCCGAGTCAAGAGACCCAGTACTTC.

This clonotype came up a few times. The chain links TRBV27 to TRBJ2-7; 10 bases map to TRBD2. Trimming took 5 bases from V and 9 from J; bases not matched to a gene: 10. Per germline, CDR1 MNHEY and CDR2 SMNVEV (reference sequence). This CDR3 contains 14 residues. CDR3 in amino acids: CASSLAGARVGQYF. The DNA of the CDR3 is TGTGCCAGCAGTCTAGCGGGGGCCAGGGTCGGGCAGTACTTC.

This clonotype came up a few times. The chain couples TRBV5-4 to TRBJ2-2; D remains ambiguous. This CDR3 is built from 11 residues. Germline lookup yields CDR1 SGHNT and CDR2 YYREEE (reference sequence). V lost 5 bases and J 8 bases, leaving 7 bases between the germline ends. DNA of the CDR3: TGTGCCAGCAGATGGGGTGGGGAGCTGTTTTTT. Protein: CASRWGGELFF.